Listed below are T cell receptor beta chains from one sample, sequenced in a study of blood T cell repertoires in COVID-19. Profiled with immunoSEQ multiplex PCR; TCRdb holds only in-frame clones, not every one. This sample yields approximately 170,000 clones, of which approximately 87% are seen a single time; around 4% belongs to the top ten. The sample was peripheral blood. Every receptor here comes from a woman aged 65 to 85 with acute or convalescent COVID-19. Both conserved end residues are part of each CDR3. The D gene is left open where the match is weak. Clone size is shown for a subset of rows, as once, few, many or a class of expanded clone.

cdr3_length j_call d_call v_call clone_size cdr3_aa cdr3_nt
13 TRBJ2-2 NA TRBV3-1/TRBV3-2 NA CASSPGCTGELFF TGTGCCAGCAGCCCCGGGTGCACCGGGGAGCTGTTTTTT
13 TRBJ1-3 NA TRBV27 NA CASSLRSGNTIYF TGTGCCAGCAGCCTCCGCTCTGGAAACACCATATATTTT
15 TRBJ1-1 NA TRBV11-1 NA CASSLAGRGNTEAFF TGTGCCAGCAGCTTAGCTGGGAGGGGCAACACTGAAGCTTTCTTT
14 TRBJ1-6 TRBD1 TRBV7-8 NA CASSRTGDNSPLHF TGTGCCAGCAGCCGGACAGGGGATAATTCACCCCTCCACTTT
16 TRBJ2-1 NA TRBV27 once CASSSAGAAGNNEQFF TGTGCCAGCAGTTCCGCGGGGGCGGCTGGCAACAATGAGCAGTTCTTC
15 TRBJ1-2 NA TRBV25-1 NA CASSELGTEGYGYTF TGTGCCAGCAGTGAACTTGGGACTGAGGGCTATGGCTACACCTTC
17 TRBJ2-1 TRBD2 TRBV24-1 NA CATSDRRLAGVGNEQFF TGTGCCACCAGTGATCGCCGACTAGCGGGAGTGGGGAATGAGCAGTTCTTC
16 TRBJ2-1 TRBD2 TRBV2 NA CASSNEGLAGNNEQFF TGTGCCAGCAGTAACGAGGGACTAGCGGGGAACAATGAGCAGTTCTTC
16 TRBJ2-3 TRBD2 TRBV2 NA CASSSPAGGRTDTQYF TGTGCCAGCAGTAGCCCCGCGGGAGGGCGCACAGATACGCAGTATTTT
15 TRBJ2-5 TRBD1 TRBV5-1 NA CASSFFAQGEETQYF TGCGCCAGCAGCTTTTTTGCACAGGGGGAAGAGACCCAGTACTTC
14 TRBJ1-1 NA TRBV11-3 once CASSFPRVGTEAFF TGTGCCAGCAGCTTTCCCAGGGTTGGGACTGAAGCTTTCTTT
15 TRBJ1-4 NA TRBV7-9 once CASSLAEQADEKLFF TGTGCCAGCAGCTTAGCGGAACAGGCTGATGAAAAACTGTTTTTT
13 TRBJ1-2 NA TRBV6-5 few CASREGVYYGYTF TGTGCCAGCAGAGAGGGGGTCTACTATGGCTACACCTTC
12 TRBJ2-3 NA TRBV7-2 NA CASSFKGDTQYF TGTGCCAGCAGCTTTAAGGGGGATACGCAGTATTTT
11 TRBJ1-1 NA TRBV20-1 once CSAEQAPEAFF TGCAGTGCCGAACAGGCCCCTGAAGCTTTCTTT
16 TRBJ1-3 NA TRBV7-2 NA CASSLLAGSSGNTIYF TGTGCCAGCAGCCTCCTGGCGGGGTCCTCTGGAAACACCATATATTTT
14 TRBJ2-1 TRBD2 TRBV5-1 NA CASSLGGSRNEQFF TGCGCCAGCAGCTTGGGCGGGAGCCGAAATGAGCAGTTCTTC
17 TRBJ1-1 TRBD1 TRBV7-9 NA CASSISPGQGMNTEAFF TGTGCCAGCAGCATATCCCCGGGACAGGGGATGAACACTGAAGCTTTCTTT
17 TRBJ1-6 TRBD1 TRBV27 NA CASSFDRASSYNSPLHF TGTGCCAGCAGTTTTGACAGGGCGAGCTCCTATAATTCACCCCTCCACTTT
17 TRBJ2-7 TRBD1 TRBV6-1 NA CASSEAPVGQSSYEQYF TGTGCCAGCAGTGAAGCCCCGGTGGGACAGAGCTCCTACGAGCAGTACTTC
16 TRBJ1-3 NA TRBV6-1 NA CASSARRVASGNTIYF TGTGCCAGCAGTGCGCGCAGGGTCGCGTCTGGAAACACCATATATTTT
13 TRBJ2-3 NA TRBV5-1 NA CASSLDFTDTQYF TGCGCCAGCAGCTTGGACTTCACAGATACGCAGTATTTT
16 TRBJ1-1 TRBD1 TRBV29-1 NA CSVEDPLRTGWAEAFF TGCAGCGTTGAAGATCCCCTCCGGACAGGGTGGGCTGAAGCTTTCTTT
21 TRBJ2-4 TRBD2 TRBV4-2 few CASSQDLVRVAGGGAKNIQYF TGTGCCAGCAGCCAAGATCTGGTTAGGGTAGCGGGAGGAGGGGCCAAAAACATTCAGTACTTC
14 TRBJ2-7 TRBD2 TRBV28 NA CASSLAAGDHEQYF TGTGCCAGCAGTTTAGCGGCGGGAGATCACGAGCAGTACTTC
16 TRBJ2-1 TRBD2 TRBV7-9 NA CASSLSLAGAYNEQFF TGTGCCAGCAGCTTATCACTAGCGGGCGCCTACAATGAGCAGTTCTTC
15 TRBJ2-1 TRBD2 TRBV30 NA CAWSVAGGPHGEQFF TGTGCCTGGAGTGTGGCGGGAGGGCCTCATGGTGAGCAGTTCTTC
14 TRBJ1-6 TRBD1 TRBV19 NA CASSDTGVGSPLHF TGTGCCAGTAGCGACACAGGGGTGGGGTCACCCCTCCACTTT
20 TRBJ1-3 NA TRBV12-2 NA CASRYRLVKKQGVVGNTIYF TGTGCAAGTCGTTATCGATTAGTCAAGAAACAGGGTGTAGTTGGAAACACCATATATTTT
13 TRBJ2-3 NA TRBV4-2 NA CASSPRGFETQYF TGTGCCAGCAGCCCCCGGGGGTTTGAAACGCAGTATTTT
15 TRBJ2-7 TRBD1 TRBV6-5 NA CASRTAGTGAYEQYF TGTGCCAGCCGTACGGCGGGGACAGGGGCCTACGAGCAGTACTTC
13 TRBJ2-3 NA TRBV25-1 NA CASSLLGGETQYF TGTGCCAGCAGTTTACTCGGCGGGGAGACGCAGTATTTT
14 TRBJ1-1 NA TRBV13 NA CASSLGLGRTEAFF TGTGCCAGCAGCTTAGGACTGGGGAGGACTGAAGCTTTCTTT
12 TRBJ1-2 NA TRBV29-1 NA CSAGQRDYGYTF TGCAGCGCAGGACAGAGGGACTATGGCTACACCTTC
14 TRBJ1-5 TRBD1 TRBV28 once CASRLGTANQPQHF TGTGCCAGCAGACTGGGGACAGCTAATCAGCCCCAGCATTTT
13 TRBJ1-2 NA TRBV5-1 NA CASSLGQGNGYTF TGCGCCAGCAGCTTGGGGCAGGGAAATGGCTACACCTTC
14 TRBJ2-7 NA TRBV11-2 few CASSQHQGPVEQYF TGTGCCAGCAGCCAACATCAGGGTCCGGTTGAGCAGTACTTC
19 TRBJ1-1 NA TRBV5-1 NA CASSLGTGTTAGLNTEAFF TGCGCCAGCAGCTTAGGAACAGGGACGACAGCTGGTCTGAACACTGAAGCTTTCTTT
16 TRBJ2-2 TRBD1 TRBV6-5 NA CASSYPTGFVTGELFF TGTGCCAGCAGTTACCCGACAGGGTTCGTAACCGGGGAGCTGTTTTTT
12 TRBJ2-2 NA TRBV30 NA CAWSLRVGELFF TGTGCCTGGAGTCTCAGGGTTGGGGAGCTGTTTTTT
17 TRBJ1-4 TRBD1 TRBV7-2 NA CASSSRPGQGRWEKLFF TGTGCCAGCAGCTCCCGGCCGGGACAGGGGCGGTGGGAAAAACTGTTTTTT
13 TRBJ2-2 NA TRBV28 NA CASSLGLPGELFF TGTGCCAGCAGTTTGGGACTTCCAGGGGAGCTGTTTTTT
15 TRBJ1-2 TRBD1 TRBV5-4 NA CASSPDRGEFYGYTF TGTGCCAGCAGCCCTGACAGGGGCGAGTTTTATGGCTACACCTTC
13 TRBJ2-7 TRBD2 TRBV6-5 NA CASSPRTSNEQYF TGTGCCAGCAGTCCCCGGACTAGCAACGAGCAGTACTTC
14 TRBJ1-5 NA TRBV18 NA CASSTTAGNQPQHF TGTGCCAGCTCAACCACAGCGGGGAATCAGCCCCAGCATTTT
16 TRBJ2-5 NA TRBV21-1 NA CASPRTSGRVQETQYF TGTGCCAGCCCTAGGACTAGCGGGAGGGTCCAAGAGACCCAGTACTTC
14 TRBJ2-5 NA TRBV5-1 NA CASSRGQIQETQYF TGCGCCAGCAGCCGAGGACAGATTCAAGAGACCCAGTACTTC
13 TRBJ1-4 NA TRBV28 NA CASSDSGDEKLFF TGTGCCAGCAGTGATTCAGGGGACGAAAAACTGTTTTTT
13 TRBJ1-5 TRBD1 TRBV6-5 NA CASSLTGPQPQHF TGTGCCAGCAGTTTGACAGGGCCTCAGCCCCAGCATTTT
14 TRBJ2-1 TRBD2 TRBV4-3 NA CASSQEPPSGVRFF TGCGCCAGCAGCCAAGAGCCCCCTAGCGGGGTTAGGTTCTTC
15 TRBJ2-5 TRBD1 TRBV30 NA CAWNHGQGKKETQYF TGTGCCTGGAACCACGGACAGGGTAAAAAAGAGACCCAGTACTTC
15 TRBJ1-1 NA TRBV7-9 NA CASSPTATSNTEAFF TGTGCCAGCAGCCCGACAGCTACTTCGAACACTGAAGCTTTCTTT
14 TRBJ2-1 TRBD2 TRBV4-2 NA CASSRTSVYNEQFF TGTGCCAGCAGCCGGACTAGTGTATACAATGAGCAGTTCTTC